This TCR beta chain came from a study of T cells in Graves' hyperthyroidism and ophthalmopathy (dated by TCRdb to between 2018 and 2020). For the wider study: A discovery cohort of around 100 patients, 43 with Graves' ophthalmopathy and approximately 55 with stable Graves' hyperthyroidism, was used to find distinguishing TCR V-J signatures. An independent validation cohort of fewer than 20 hyperthyroidism patients and over 15 patients who later progressed to ophthalmopathy tested prospective prediction of ophthalmopathy. The roughly 90 discovery patients were divided at random into training and test sets in a 7:3 ratio. Thyroid tissue and blood T-cell repertoires from roughly six Graves' hyperthyroidism patients were also compared in the study. Once sampling was done, hyperthyroidism patients were given methimazole at a starting dose of 30 mg daily, whereas ophthalmopathy patients were given high-dose intravenous methylprednisolone. The paper describes TCR Vbeta CDR3 sequencing of 135 peripheral blood samples, made up of roughly 40 ophthalmopathy patients, 70 to 80 hyperthyroidism patients and some 17 progressor patients.

Amplification of TCR beta CDR3 regions was carried out from RNA transcripts. The first round of RT-PCR for the TCR CDR3 was performed with the HTBI primer set and the Qiagen OneStep RT-PCR kit. Libraries were constructed in a second round of multiplex PCR, after which size selection and purification were performed. Sequencing of the libraries was done on an Illumina HiSeq2000 using paired-end 100 bp reads. For the original study's pipeline: SOAPnuke was used to process the raw data, throwing out any read that contained adapters or uncalled bases, had a mean Phred below 15, or lacked an exact constant-primer or identifier match. High-quality paired reads were merged using COPE v1.2.5, and each unique nucleotide sequence was defined as a clonotype. MiTCR v1.1 was used to align clonotypes to the IMGT TRBV, TRBD and TRBJ reference segments. Only V-J combinations with frequency above 0.0001, covering about 99% of repertoires, were analysed. The TCS score was defined as the ratio of F50 (clonal expansion) to E x V (chaos), calculated using BLOSUM62-based TCRdist between CDR3 peptides within each V-J. Welch's t-statistics and random forest reduced some 510 V-J features to some 14, which were used in a naive Bayes classifier (R e1071). The Morisita-Horn index was used to measure how similar the thyroid and blood repertoires were. TCRdb took the public reads, trimmed them with fastp at Q25, ran MiXCR for clone calling and kept in-frame beta chains. Merged by CDR3 protein, the rows form single entries marked with the most common genes and DNA. The V and J calls reflect TCRdb's pipeline rather than the authors' work. This sample gives roughly 570,000 distinct CDR3 sequences in total; around 42% of them show up just once. Jointly, the top ten make up 19% of the sample.

Looking up the germline V gene yields CDR1 SQVTM and CDR2 ANQGSEA. Ends trimmed: V by 7 bases, J by 8 bases; bases unmatched to a gene: 8. Including cysteine and phenylalanine, the CDR3 has 14 amino acids. The CDR3 DNA has 42 bases and is translated from base 1. Exclusion was applied to patients with uncontrolled infections, other autoimmune diseases, pregnancy or lactation. Diagnoses were based on clinical symptoms, serum thyroxine and TRAb, thyroid ultrasound and orbital computed tomography. Total RNA was extracted with Trizol reagent, and quality was checked on an Agilent 2100 Bioanalyzer. Paper-wide results and their limitations: No statistical method was used to set the sample size in advance, and investigators knew the group allocation. In validation, progression to ophthalmopathy was predicted by the model with more than 65% sensitivity and about 72% specificity, a median of roughly six months before onset. Blood samples also contained most of the expanded thyroid clonotypes (frequency above 0.001), which suggests that blood repertoires may reflect thyroid immune responses. Ophthalmopathy was separated from stable hyperthyroidism by a 13 V-J signature model, with 85% to 90% sensitivity and about 84% specificity obtained in cross-validation and 80%/75% obtained in testing.

Concerning this clonotype: The antigen it recognizes is unknown. No quality values exist for individual bases; no much larger clone is one base distant.

The chain joins TRBV29-1 to TRBJ1-6; 10 nucleotides in the junction match TRBD1. The TCR comes from an adult woman with Graves' disease, either hyperthyroidism or ophthalmopathy (not recorded which). The sample comprised peripheral blood or thyroid tissue (not recorded which). The CDR3 sequence is CSAATGGAYSPLHF. In nucleotide form, the sequence is TGCAGCGCCGCGACAGGGGGCGCGTATTCACCCCTCCACTTT.